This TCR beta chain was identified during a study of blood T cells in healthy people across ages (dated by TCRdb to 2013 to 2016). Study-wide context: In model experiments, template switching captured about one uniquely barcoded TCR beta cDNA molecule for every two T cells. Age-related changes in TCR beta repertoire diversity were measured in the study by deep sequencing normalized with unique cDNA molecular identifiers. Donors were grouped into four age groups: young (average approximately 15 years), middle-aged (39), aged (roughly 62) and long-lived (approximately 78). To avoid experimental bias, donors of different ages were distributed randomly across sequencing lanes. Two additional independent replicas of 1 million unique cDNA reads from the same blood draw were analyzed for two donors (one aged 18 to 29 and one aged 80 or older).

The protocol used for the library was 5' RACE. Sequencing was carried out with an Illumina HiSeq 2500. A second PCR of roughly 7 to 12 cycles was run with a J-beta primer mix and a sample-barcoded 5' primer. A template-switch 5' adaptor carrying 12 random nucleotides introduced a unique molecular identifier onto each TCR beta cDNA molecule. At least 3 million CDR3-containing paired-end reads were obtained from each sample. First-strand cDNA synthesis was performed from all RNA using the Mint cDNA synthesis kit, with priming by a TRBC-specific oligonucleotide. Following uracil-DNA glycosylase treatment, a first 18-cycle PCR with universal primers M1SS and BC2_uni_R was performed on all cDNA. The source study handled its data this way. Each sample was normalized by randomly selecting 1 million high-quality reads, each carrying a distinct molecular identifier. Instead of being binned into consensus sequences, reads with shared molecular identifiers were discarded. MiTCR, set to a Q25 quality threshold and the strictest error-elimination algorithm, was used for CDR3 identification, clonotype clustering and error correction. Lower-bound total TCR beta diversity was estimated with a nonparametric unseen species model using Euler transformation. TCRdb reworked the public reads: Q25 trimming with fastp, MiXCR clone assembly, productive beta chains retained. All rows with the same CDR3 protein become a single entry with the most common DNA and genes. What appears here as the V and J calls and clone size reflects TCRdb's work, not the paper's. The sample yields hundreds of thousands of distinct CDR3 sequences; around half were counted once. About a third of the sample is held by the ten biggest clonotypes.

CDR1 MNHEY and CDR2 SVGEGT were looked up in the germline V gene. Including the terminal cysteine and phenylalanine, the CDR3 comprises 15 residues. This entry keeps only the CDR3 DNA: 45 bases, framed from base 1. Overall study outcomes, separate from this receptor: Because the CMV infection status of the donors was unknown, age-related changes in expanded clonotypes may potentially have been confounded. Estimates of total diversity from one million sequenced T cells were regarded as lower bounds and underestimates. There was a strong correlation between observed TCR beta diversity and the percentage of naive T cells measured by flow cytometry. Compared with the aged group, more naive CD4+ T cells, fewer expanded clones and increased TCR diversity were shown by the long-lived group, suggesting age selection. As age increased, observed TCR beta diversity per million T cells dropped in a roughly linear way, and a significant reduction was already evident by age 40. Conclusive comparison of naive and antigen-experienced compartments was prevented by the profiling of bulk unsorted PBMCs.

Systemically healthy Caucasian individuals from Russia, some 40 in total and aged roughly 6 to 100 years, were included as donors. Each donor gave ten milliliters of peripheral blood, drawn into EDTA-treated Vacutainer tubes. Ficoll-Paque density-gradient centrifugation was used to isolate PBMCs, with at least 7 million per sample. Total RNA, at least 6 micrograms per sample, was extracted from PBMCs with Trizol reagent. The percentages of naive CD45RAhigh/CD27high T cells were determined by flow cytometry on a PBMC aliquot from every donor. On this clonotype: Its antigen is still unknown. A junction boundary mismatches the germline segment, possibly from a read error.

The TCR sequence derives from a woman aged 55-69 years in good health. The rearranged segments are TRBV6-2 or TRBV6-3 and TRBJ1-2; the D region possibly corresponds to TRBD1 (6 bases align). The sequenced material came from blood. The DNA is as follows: TGTGTCAGCGGAAAACAGGGAGTCGCTAACTATGGCTACACCTTC. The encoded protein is CVSGKQGVANYGYTF.